A single sample gave rise to the 20 T cell receptor beta chains below, sequenced in a study of CD8 T cells in ankylosing spondylitis. Via MiXCR, TCRdb re-called the 5' RACE reads, giving one row per CDR3 protein. The profile shows under 250,000 distinct CDR3 sequences, roughly a tenth of them singletons. Sequences were obtained from blood, either unsorted or a sorted T cell fraction (not recorded which). The receptors come from a male donor with ankylosing spondylitis or in good health (not recorded which).

This clonotype was recorded at least ten times. The genes are TRBV3-1 and TRBJ2-2; D remains ambiguous. This CDR3 spans 16 amino acids. Trimming shortened V by 1 base and J by 2 bases, and 11 bases separated the two germline ends. Per the germline V gene, CDR1 is LGHDT and CDR2 is YNNKEL (reference sequence). CDR3 region: CASSQGIQVNTGELFF. As DNA, the CDR3 is TGTGCCAGCAGCCAAGGTATTCAGGTCAACACCGGGGAGCTGTTTTTT.

The chain links TRBV10-3 to TRBJ2-2; possible D gene TRBD2, 5 bases. V was trimmed by 7 bases and J by 7 bases, leaving 10 bases between them. This CDR3 spans 12 amino acids. Per germline, CDR1 ENHRY and CDR2 SYGVKD. The CDR3 spells CAIISEVGELFF. CDR3 coding DNA: TGTGCCATCATTAGCGAAGTCGGGGAGCTGTTTTTT.

The V gene is TRBV5-1, the J gene TRBJ2-1, with 12 bases identical to TRBD2. V was pared by 3 bases and J by 5 bases, with 9 bases of the junction left unmatched. The CDR3 totals 17 residues. Germline V gene lookup returns CDR1 SGHRS and CDR2 YFSETQ. CDR3 DNA: TGCGCCAGCAGCTGGGCTAGCGGGGGGGACGGTGACAATGAGCAGTTCTTC. It translates to CASSWASGGDGDNEQFF.

This clonotype was counted ten times or more. CDR3 region: CASRVGTSGASTDTQYF. The DNA for the CDR3 is TGTGCCAGCAGGGTAGGGACTAGCGGGGCTAGCACAGATACGCAGTATTTT. The chain couples TRBV12-3 or TRBV12-4 to TRBJ2-3; 13 nucleotides match TRBD2. V was clipped by 6 bases and J by 0 bases; unmatched bases: 6. The CDR3 spans 17 residues.

This clonotype was seen a few times. J is TRBJ1-1 and V is TRBV15, with a possible D match to TRBD1 (5 bases). The ends were cut back, 3 bases at V and 2 bases at J, with 16 bases in the middle. CDR3 length: 16 residues. Germline V CDR1 and CDR2: LNHNV, YYDKDF (reference sequence). The CDR3 sequence is CATSSGASIFNTEAFF. Written as DNA, the CDR3 is TGTGCCACCAGCAGCGGGGCCTCCATATTTAACACTGAAGCTTTCTTT.

This clonotype has at least ten counts. V is TRBV4-1 and J is TRBJ2-1, with D tentatively TRBD1 or TRBD2 (5 bases each). This CDR3 is 17 amino acids long. Trimming stripped 0 bases from V and 0 bases from J, with 12 bases between. CDR1 MGHRA and CDR2 YSYEKL come from the germline V gene. The CDR3 here is CASSQEGPVSSYNEQFF. The CDR3, as DNA: TGCGCCAGCAGCCAAGAGGGACCAGTCTCCTCCTACAATGAGCAGTTCTTC.

The chain has TRBV29-1 and TRBJ1-1; D remains unclear. V gave up 6 bases and J gave up 0 bases, with 11 bases separating them. Germline V gene data show CDR1 as SQVTM and CDR2 as ANQGSEA. The CDR3 has 13 amino acids. The CDR3 protein is CSVRDGLNTEAFF. Here the CDR3 DNA reads TGCAGCGTAAGAGATGGGCTGAACACTGAAGCTTTCTTT.

This clonotype was found many times. CDR3 DNA sequence: TGTGCCAGCAGCTCGGGACAGGGTTCTTTCTACGAGCAGTACTTC. Amino acids: CASSSGQGSFYEQYF. The V call is TRBV11-2, the J call TRBJ2-7, with TRBD1 matching 9 bases. The V gene end was trimmed by 4 bases and the J gene end by 3 bases; junction bases not matched to a gene: 7. Germline values: CDR1 SGHAT, CDR2 FQNNGV. The CDR3 totals 15 residues.

At least ten counts were recorded for this clonotype. The J gene is TRBJ2-2, the V gene TRBV4-1; no clear D. V gave up 0 bases and J gave up 8 bases, with 10 bases separating them. The germline CDR1 and CDR2 sequences are MGHRA and YSYEKL. CDR3 length: 14 amino acids. DNA of the CDR3: TGCGCCAGCAGCCAAGACATACAGCGAGGGGAGCTGTTTTTT. Translating it yields CASSQDIQRGELFF.

This clonotype was detected ten times or more. The V call is TRBV20-1, the J call TRBJ2-3; 11 nucleotides align to TRBD2. CDR1 and CDR2 from the germline V gene are DFQATT and SNEGSKA (reference sequence). The CDR3 length is 15 residues. After removal of 5 bases from V and 3 bases from J, the junction contained 7 bases not matched to a gene. The CDR3 coding sequence is TGCAGTGCTGCGGGACTAGCGGTAAAAACAGATACGCAGTATTTT. Translated, it gives CSAAGLAVKTDTQYF.

This clonotype has ten or more counts. This chain joins TRBV12-3 or TRBV12-4 and TRBJ1-5; 7 nucleotides align to TRBD1. J lost 6 bases, V lost 6 bases, and 8 bases had no gene match. The CDR3 totals 14 residues. Written as DNA, the CDR3 is TGTGCCAGCAGCCTCGACAGGGTAATTCAGCCCCAGCATTTT. It is translated as CASSLDRVIQPQHF.

This clonotype was seen ten or more times. This chain joins TRBV7-8 and TRBJ2-7; TRBD2 matches 7 bases. The CDR3 is 15 amino acids. Per germline, CDR1 SGHVS and CDR2 FQNEAQ. V gave up 1 base and J gave up 2 bases; unmatched junction bases: 5. Written as DNA, the CDR3 is TGTGCCAGCAGCTTAGTACGCGGGGGTACCTACGAGCAGTACTTC. The encoded protein is CASSLVRGGTYEQYF.

This clonotype appeared many times. V gene TRBV20-1 combines with J gene TRBJ2-7; D could derive from TRBD1 or TRBD2 (6 bases each). CDR3 length: 11 amino acids. V lost 5 bases, J lost 5 bases, and 10 bases lay in between. Per the germline V gene, CDR1 is DFQATT and CDR2 is SNEGSKA (reference sequence). The CDR3 DNA reads as TGCAGTGCTCAGAGGGGGGACGAGCAGTACTTC. It translates to CSAQRGDEQYF.

This clonotype appeared many times. This chain joins TRBV12-3 or TRBV12-4 and TRBJ2-7, with 12 bases matching TRBD2. CDR3 size: 15 residues. V was clipped by 6 bases and J by 6 bases; unmatched bases: 9. The CDR3 region is CASRARTSGISEQYF. CDR3 coding DNA: TGTGCCAGCAGGGCCCGGACTAGCGGGATTAGCGAGCAGTACTTC.

The chain has TRBV7-9 and TRBJ1-5; a weak D match, TRBD1 (5 bases). The germline V gene has CDR1 SEHNR and CDR2 FQNEAQ (reference sequence). The CDR3 runs 16 residues. Deletions cut 1 base from V and 3 bases from J, with 13 bases between. The CDR3 loop is CASSLVLGVVNQPQHF. CDR3 sequence (DNA): TGTGCCAGCAGCTTAGTTTTAGGGGTGGTCAATCAGCCCCAGCATTTT.

This clonotype was seen repeatedly, ten times or more. The V gene is TRBV15, the J gene TRBJ1-5; TRBD1 might be the D (5 bases). V was clipped by 0 bases and J by 7 bases, with 13 bases between them. The germline gives CDR1 LNHNV, CDR2 YYDKDF (reference sequence). This CDR3 is 15 amino acids long. CDR3 sequence: CATSRDLQGGQPQHF. Written as DNA, the CDR3 is TGTGCCACCAGCAGAGATCTTCAGGGCGGACAGCCCCAGCATTTT.

The chain combines TRBV7-9 with TRBJ2-3; no clear D gene. V was trimmed by 6 bases and J by 3 bases, leaving 7 bases between them. The CDR3 runs to 12 residues. The germline CDR1 and CDR2 sequences are SEHNR and FQNEAQ (reference sequence). The CDR3 DNA reads TGTGCCAGCAGTCACCTTACAGATACGCAGTATTTT. As protein: CASSHLTDTQYF.

This clonotype showed up just a few times. The CDR3 region has the DNA TGTGCCAGCAGCTTAGGTTCCGCGGGCACTGAAGCTTTCTTT. This sequence encodes CASSLGSAGTEAFF. V is TRBV7-9 and J is TRBJ1-1; D gene unclear. Per germline, CDR1 SEHNR and CDR2 FQNEAQ (reference sequence). V was shortened by 1 base and J by 4 bases, with 10 bases between the two germline ends. This CDR3 has 14 residues.

In this sample, this clonotype turned up many times. The V gene is TRBV6-5, the J gene TRBJ2-5, with D uncertain. The germline V and J ends were trimmed by 3 bases and 4 bases, with 15 bases remaining between them. The CDR3 covers 15 residues. The germline gives CDR1 MNHEY, CDR2 SVGAGI. The CDR3, as DNA: TGTGCCAGCAGTTATTTGGGGAAAAAGGGAGAGACCCAGTACTTC. This sequence encodes CASSYLGKKGETQYF.

This clonotype has a count of ten or more. The CDR3 DNA is TGCGCCAGCAGAGGCCCAGGGACGAACATTCAGTACTTC. This translates into CASRGPGTNIQYF. The V call is TRBV5-1, the J call TRBJ2-4; D is possibly TRBD1 or TRBD2 (5 bases each). The V end lost 5 bases, the J end lost 7 bases, and 13 bases lay between the germline ends. CDR3 length: 13 amino acids. In germline, CDR1 is SGHRS, CDR2 YFSETQ.